This TCR beta chain was recorded in a study of beta chain features in type 1 diabetes. Notes on this clone: The antigen remains undetermined.

Sequencing targeted expressed TCRB transcripts, as all isolated RNA had been reverse transcribed. Data came from immunoSEQ multiplex PCR; TCRdb stores just in-frame clones and leaves some out. The repertoire holds more than 150,000 clones, with roughly 9% as singletons. CD4+ naive, central memory, regulatory and stem cell-like memory subsets were isolated by sorting on CD45RO/CCR7/CD25/CD127/CD95/CD27. Sorting gave populations that all exceeded 95% purity. Points from the study as a whole: Among patients with Type 1 diabetes, TCRB CDR3s were moderately but significantly shorter in every one of the four CD4+ subsets.

Sequencing was done on a sample of central memory CD4+ T cells from blood. The clonotype was recovered from a woman between 25 and 40 years old with type 1 diabetes.

CDR3 residues: CASSDRTGPYEQYF. CDR3 DNA: TGTGCCAGCTCAGACCGGACAGGACCCTACGAGCAGTACTTC. The V and J genes are TRBV18 and TRBJ2-7; 7 positions match TRBD1. V was clipped by 5 bases and J by 2 bases; unmatched bases: 6. From germline, CDR1 is KGHSH and CDR2 LQKENI. This CDR3 is 14 amino acids long.